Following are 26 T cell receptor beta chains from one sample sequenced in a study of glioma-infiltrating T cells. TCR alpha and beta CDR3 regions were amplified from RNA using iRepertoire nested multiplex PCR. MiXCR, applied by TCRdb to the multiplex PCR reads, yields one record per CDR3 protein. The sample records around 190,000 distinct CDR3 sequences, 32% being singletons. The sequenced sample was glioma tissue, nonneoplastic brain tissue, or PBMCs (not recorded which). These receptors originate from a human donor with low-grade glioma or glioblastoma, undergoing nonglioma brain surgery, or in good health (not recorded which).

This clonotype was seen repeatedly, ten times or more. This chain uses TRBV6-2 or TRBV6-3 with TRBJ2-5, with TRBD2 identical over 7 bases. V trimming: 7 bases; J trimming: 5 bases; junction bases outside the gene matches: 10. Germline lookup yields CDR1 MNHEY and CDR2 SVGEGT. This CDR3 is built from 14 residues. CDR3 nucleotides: TGTGCCAGCACAAGGCGGGAGACTAGGGAGACCCAGTACTTC. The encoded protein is CASTRRETRETQYF.

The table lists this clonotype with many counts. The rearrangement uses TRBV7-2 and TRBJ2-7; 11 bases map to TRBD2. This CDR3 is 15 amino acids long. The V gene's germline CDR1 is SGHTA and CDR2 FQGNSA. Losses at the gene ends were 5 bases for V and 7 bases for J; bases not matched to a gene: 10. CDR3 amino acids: CASSPIAGGPREQYF. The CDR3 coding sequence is TGTGCCAGCAGCCCAATAGCGGGAGGGCCACGGGAGCAGTACTTC.

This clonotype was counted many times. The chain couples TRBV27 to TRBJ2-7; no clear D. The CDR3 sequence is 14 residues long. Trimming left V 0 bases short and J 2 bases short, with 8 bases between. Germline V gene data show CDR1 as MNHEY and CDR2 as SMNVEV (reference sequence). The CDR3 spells CASSLSPTTYEQYF. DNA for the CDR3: TGTGCCAGCAGTTTATCGCCAACTACCTACGAGCAGTACTTC.

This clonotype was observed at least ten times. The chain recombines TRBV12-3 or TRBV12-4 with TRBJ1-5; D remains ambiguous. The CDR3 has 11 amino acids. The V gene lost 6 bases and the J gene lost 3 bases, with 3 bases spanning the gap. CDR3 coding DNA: TGTGCCAGCAGCTCCAATCAGCCCCAGCATTTT. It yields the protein CASSSNQPQHF.

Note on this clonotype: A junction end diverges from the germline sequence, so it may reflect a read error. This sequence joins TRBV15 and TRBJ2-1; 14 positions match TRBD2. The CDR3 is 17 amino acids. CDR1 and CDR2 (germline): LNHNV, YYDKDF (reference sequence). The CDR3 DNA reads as TGTGCCAGCAGCTCCGGACTAGCGGGAGGTGACTACAATGAGCAGTTCTTC. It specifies CASSSGLAGGDYNEQFF.

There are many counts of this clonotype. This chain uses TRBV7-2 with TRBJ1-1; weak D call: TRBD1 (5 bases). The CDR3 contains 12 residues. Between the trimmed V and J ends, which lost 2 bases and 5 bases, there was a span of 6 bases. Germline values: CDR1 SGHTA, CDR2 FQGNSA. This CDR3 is CASSLYRTEAFF. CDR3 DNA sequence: TGTGCCAGCAGCTTATACAGGACTGAAGCTTTCTTT.

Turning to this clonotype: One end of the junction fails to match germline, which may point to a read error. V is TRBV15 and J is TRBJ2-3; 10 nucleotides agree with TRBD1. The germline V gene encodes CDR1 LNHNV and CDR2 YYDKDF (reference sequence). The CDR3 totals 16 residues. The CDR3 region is CATSKGQGGVTDTLYF. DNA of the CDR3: TGTGCCACCAGCAAAGGACAGGGGGGAGTCACAGATACGCTGTATTTT.

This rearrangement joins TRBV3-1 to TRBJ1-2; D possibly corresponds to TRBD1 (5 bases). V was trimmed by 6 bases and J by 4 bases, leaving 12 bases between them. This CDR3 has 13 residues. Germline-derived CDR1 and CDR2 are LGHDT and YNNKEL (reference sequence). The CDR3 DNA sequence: TGTGCCAGCAGTCTGGACGGGGGCTATGGCTACACCTTC. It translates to CASSLDGGYGYTF. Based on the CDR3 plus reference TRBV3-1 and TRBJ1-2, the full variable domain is DTAVSQTPKYLVTQMGNDKSIKCEQNLGHDTMYWYKQDSKKFLKIMFSYNNKELIINETVPNRFSPKSPDKAHLNLHINSLELGDSAVYFCASSLDGGYGYTFGSGTRLTVV.

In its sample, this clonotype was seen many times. The CDR3 here is CASSLGGTVNEKLFF. The DNA for the CDR3 is TGTGCCAGCAGTTTAGGCGGGACAGTTAATGAAAAACTGTTTTTT. This chain connects TRBV27 to TRBJ1-4; 7 bases line up with TRBD1. This CDR3 region has 15 residues. The J segment lost 4 bases and the V segment lost 2 bases, leaving 4 bases of the junction unmatched. The germline CDR1 and CDR2 sequences are MNHEY and SMNVEV (reference sequence).

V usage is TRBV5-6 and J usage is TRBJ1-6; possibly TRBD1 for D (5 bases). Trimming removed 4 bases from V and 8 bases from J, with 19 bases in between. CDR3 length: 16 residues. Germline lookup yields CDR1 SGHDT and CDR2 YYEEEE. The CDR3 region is CASSLNRRGGHSPLHF. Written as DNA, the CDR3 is TGTGCCAGCAGCCTTAACCGACGCGGGGGACATTCACCCCTCCACTTT.

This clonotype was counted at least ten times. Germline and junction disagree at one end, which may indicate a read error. The CDR3: CASSQDIGGLVTYF. The CDR3 nucleotides are TGCGCCAGCAGCCAAGATATCGGGGGGCTCGTGACGTACTTC. The chain recombines TRBV4-1 with TRBJ1-2; possible D gene TRBD1, 6 bases. Per germline, CDR1 MGHRA and CDR2 YSYEKL. This CDR3 has 14 amino acids.

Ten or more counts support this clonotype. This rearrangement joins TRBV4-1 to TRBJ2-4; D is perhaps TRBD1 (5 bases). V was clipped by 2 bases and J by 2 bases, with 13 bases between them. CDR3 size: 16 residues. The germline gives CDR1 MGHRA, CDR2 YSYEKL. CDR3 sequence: CASSQPGLLPKNIQYF. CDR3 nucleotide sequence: TGCGCCAGCAGCCAACCAGGGCTTCTCCCCAAAAACATTCAGTACTTC.

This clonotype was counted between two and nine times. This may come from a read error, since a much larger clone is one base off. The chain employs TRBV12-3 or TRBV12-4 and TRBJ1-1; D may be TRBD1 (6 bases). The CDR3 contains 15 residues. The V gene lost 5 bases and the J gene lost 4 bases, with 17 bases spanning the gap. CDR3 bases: TGTGCCAGCAGTCGAAGCCCCGACAGGACCACTGAAGCTTTCTTT. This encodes CASSRSPDRTTEAFF.

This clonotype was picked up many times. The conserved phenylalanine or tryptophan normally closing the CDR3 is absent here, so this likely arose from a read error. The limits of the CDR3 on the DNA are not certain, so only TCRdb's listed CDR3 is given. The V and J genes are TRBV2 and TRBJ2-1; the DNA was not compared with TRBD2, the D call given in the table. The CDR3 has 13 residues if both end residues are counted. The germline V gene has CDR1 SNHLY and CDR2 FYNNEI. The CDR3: CASSEYVQRDELI.

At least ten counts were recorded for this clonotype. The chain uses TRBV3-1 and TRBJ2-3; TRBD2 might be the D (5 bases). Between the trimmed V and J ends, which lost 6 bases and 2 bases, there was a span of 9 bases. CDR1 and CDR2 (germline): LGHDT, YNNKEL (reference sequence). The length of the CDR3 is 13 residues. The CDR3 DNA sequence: TGTGCCAGCAGGAGGGAACCCACAGATACGCAGTATTTT. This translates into CASRREPTDTQYF.

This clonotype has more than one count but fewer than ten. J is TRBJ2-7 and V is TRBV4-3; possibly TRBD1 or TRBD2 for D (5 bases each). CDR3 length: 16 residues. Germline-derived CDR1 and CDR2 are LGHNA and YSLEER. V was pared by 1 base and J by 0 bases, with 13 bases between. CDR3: CASSQVLWGSSYEQYF. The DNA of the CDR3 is TGCGCCAGCAGCCAAGTCTTGTGGGGGAGCTCCTACGAGCAGTACTTC.

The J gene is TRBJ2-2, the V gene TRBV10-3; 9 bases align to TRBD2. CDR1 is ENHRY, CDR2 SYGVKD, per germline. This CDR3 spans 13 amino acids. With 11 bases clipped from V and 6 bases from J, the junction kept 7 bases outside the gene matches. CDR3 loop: CAPGLAFPGELFF. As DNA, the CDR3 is TGTGCCCCGGGACTAGCTTTTCCCGGGGAGCTGTTTTTT.

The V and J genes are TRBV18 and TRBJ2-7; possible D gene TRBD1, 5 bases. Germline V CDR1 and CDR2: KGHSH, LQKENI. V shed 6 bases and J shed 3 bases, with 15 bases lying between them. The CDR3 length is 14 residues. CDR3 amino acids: CASSPGREGYEQYF. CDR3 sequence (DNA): TGTGCCAGCTCTCCGGGCAGGGAAGGCTACGAGCAGTACTTC.

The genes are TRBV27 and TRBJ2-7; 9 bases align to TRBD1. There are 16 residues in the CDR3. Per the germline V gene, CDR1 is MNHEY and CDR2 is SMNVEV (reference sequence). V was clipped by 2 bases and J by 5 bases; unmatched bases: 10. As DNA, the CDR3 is TGTGCCAGCAGTTTAACCGGGACAGGGAATTGGGACGAGCAGTACTTC. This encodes CASSLTGTGNWDEQYF.

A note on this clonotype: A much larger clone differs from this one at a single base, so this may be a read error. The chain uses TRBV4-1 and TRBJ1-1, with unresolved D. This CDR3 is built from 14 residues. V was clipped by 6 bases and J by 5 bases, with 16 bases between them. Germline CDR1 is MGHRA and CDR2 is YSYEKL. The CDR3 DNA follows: TGCGCCAGCAGGCCCACGATGGGAGGGACTGAAGCTTTCTTT. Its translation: CASRPTMGGTEAFF.

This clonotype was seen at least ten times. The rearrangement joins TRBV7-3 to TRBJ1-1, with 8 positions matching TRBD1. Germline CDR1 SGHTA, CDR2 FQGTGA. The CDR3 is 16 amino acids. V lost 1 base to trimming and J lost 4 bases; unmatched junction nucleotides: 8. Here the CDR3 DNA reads TGTGCCAGCAGCTTAAATCCCGGGGACAGGCGCACTGAAGCTTTCTTT. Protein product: CASSLNPGDRRTEAFF. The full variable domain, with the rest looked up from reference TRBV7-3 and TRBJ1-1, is GAGVSQTPSNKVTEKGKYVELRCDPISGHTALYWYRQSLGQGPEFLIYFQGTGAADDSGLPNDRFFAVRPEGSVSTLKIQRTERGDSAVYLCASSLNPGDRRTEAFFGQGTRLTVV.

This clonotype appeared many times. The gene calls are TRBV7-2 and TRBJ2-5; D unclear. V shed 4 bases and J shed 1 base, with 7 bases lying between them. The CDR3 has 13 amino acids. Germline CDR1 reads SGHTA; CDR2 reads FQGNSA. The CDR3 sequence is CASSWEGQETQYF. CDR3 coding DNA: TGTGCCAGCAGCTGGGAAGGCCAAGAGACCCAGTACTTC.

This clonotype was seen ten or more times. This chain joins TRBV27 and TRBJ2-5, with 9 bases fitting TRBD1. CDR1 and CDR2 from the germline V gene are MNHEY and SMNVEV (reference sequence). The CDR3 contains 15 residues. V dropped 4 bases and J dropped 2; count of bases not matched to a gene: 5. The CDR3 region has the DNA TGTGCCAGCAGTTCACCGGGACAGGGACAAGAGACCCAGTACTTC. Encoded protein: CASSSPGQGQETQYF.

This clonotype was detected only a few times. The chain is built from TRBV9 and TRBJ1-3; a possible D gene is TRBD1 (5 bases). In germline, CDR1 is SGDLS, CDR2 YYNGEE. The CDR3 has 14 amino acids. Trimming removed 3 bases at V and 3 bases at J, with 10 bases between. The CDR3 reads CASSATGLGNTIYF. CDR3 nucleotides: TGTGCCAGCAGCGCTACAGGTCTTGGAAACACCATATATTTT.

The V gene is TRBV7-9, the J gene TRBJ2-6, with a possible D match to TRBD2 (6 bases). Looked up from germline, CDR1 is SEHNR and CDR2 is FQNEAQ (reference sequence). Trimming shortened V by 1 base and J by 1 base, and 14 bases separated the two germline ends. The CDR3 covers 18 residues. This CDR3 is CASSLEVGLKSGANVLTF. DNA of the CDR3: TGTGCCAGCAGCTTAGAGGTGGGACTGAAGTCTGGGGCCAACGTCCTGACTTTC. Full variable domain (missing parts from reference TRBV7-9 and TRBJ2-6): DTGVSQNPRHKITKRGQNVTFRCDPISEHNRLYWYRQTLGQGPEFLTYFQNEAQLEKSRLLSDRFSAERPKGSFSTLEIQRTEQGDSAMYLCASSLEVGLKSGANVLTFGAGSRLTVL.

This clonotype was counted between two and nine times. CDR3 loop: CASGLAPPDGKLFF. The CDR3 region has the DNA TGTGCTAGTGGTTTGGCCCCACCCGATGGAAAACTGTTTTTT. The chain recombines TRBV12-5 with TRBJ1-4; no clear D. The length of the CDR3 is 14 residues. Germline V gene lookup returns CDR1 LGHNT and CDR2 FRNRAP. V was shortened by 1 base and J by 10 bases, with 13 bases between the two germline ends.